This T cell receptor beta chain emerged from a study of CD8 T cells in ankylosing spondylitis. Study-wide points: Reportedly, disease-linked clones are significantly enriched in ankylosing spondylitis patients' matched synovial fluid. A motif in TCR beta, a set of under ten highly homologous variants, appeared characteristic of ankylosing spondylitis blood. Reactive arthritis synovial fluid and blood previously showed some of these motif variants.

Quantitative 5'-RACE with molecular barcodes was used to make the TCR beta libraries. MiXCR, applied by TCRdb to the 5' RACE reads, yields one record per CDR3 protein. This table has about 340,000 distinct CDR3 sequences, roughly 8% appearing once. As regards this clonotype: The antigen is not known.

V dropped 5 bases and J dropped 3 bases, with 14 bases sitting between them. The CDR3 totals 15 residues. Germline CDR1 is SEHNR and CDR2 is FQNEAQ (reference sequence). The rearrangement joins TRBV7-9 to TRBJ2-4; possibly TRBD1 for D (7 bases). Material: blood, either unsorted or a sorted T cell fraction (not recorded which). The source of this sequence is a male donor with ankylosing spondylitis. CDR3 in DNA: TGTGCCAGCAGCCAGGGGGGTGGAGGCAAAAACATTCAGTACTTC. As protein: CASSQGGGGKNIQYF.